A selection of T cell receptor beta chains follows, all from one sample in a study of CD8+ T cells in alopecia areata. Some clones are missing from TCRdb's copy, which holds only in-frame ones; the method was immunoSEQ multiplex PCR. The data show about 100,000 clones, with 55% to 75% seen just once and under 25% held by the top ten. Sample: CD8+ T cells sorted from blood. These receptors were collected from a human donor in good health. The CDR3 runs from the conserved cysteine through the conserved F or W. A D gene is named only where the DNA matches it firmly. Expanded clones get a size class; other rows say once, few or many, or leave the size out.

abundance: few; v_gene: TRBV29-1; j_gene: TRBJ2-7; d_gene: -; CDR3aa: CSVGGRYEQYF; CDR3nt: TGCAGCGTTGGAGGGCGTTACGAGCAGTACTTC
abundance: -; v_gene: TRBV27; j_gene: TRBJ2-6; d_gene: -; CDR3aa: CASSFTGNGANVLTF; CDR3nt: TGTGCCAGCAGTTTCACAGGGAACGGGGCCAACGTCCTGACTTTC
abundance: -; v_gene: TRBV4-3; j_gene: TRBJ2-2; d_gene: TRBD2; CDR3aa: CASSQDLGLSNTGELFF; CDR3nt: TGCGCCAGCAGCCAAGATTTGGGACTATCGAACACCGGGGAGCTGTTTTTT
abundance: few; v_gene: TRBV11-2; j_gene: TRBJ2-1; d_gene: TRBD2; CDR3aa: CASSFGGDEQFF; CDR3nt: TGTGCCAGCAGCTTTGGGGGGGATGAGCAGTTCTTC
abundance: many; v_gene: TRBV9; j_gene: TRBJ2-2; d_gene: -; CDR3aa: CASSPRQVVGELFF; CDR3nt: TGTGCCAGCAGCCCCAGACAGGTGGTCGGGGAGCTGTTTTTT
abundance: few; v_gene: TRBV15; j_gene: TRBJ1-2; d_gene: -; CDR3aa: CATSISRGLANYGYTF; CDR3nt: TGTGCCACCAGCATTTCGAGAGGGCTTGCTAACTATGGCTACACCTTC
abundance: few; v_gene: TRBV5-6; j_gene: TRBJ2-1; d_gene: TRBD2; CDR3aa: CASSLGTTPVPFF; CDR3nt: TGTGCCAGCAGCCTCGGGACTACACCCGTGCCGTTCTTC
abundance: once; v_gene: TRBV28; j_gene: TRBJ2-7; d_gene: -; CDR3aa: CASSSINMREQYF; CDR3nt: TGTGCCAGCAGTTCCATAAACATGCGCGAGCAGTACTTC
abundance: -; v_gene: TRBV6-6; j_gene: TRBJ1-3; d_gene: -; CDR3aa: CASSYEISGNTIYF; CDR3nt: TGTGCCAGCAGCTACGAGATCTCTGGAAACACCATATATTTT
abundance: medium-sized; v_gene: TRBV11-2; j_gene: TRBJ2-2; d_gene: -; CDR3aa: CASSLGGGLFF; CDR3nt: TGTGCCAGCAGCTTAGGTGGTGGGCTGTTTTTT
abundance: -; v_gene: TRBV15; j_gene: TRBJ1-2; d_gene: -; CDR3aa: CATTQGWSNYGYTF; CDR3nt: TGTGCCACCACCCAGGGTTGGTCTAACTATGGCTACACCTTC
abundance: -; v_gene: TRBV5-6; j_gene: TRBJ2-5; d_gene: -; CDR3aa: CASSLVLVVQYF; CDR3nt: TGTGCCAGCAGCTTGGTCCTCGTTGTGCAGTACTTC
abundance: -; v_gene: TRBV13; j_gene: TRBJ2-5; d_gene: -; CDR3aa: CASSLGSHQETQYF; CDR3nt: TGTGCCAGCAGCTTAGGCTCCCACCAAGAGACCCAGTACTTC
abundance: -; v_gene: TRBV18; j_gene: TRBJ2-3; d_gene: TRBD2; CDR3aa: CASSPTSGGTGDTQYF; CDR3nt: TGTGCCAGCTCACCGACTAGCGGGGGCACGGGAGATACGCAGTATTTT
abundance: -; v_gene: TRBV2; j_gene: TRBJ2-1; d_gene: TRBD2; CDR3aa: CASSVGGDSYNEQFF; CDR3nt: TGTGCCAGCAGTGTGGGGGGGGACTCTTACAATGAGCAGTTCTTC
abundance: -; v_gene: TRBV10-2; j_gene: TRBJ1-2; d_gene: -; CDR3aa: CASSAGTYGYTF; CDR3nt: TGCGCCAGCAGTGCAGGGACCTATGGCTACACCTTC
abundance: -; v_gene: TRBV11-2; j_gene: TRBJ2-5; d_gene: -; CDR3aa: CASSPDWKTQYF; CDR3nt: TGTGCCAGCAGCCCGGACTGGAAGACCCAGTACTTC
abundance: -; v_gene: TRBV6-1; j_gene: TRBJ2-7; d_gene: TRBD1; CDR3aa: CASRAGQGASEQYF; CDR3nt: TGTGCCAGCAGGGCCGGACAGGGGGCCAGCGAGCAGTACTTC
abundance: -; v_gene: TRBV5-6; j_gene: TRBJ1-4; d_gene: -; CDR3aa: CASSYIATNEKLFF; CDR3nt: TGTGCCAGCAGCTACATTGCAACTAATGAAAAACTGTTTTTT
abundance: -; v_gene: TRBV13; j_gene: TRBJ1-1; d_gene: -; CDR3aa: CASSPRGNTEAFF; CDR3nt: TGTGCCAGCAGCCCCCGGGGGAACACTGAAGCTTTCTTT
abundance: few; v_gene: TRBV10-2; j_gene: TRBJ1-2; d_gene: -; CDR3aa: CASRGRGYTF; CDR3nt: TGCGCCAGCCGCGGCAGGGGCTACACCTTC
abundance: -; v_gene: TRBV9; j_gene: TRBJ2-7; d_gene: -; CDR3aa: CASSVAGNRNEQYF; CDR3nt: TGTGCCAGCAGCGTAGCAGGGAACAGGAACGAGCAGTACTTC